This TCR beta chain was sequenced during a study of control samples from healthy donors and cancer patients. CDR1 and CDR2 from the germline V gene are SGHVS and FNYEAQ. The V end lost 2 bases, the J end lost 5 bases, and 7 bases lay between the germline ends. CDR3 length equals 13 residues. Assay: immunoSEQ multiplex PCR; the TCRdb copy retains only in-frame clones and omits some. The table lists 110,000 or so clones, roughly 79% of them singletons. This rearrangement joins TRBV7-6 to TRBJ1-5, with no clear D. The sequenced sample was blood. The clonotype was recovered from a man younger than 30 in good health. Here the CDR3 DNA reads TGTGCCAGCAGCTTAACGGCCGATCAGCCCCAGCATTTT. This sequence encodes CASSLTADQPQHF.